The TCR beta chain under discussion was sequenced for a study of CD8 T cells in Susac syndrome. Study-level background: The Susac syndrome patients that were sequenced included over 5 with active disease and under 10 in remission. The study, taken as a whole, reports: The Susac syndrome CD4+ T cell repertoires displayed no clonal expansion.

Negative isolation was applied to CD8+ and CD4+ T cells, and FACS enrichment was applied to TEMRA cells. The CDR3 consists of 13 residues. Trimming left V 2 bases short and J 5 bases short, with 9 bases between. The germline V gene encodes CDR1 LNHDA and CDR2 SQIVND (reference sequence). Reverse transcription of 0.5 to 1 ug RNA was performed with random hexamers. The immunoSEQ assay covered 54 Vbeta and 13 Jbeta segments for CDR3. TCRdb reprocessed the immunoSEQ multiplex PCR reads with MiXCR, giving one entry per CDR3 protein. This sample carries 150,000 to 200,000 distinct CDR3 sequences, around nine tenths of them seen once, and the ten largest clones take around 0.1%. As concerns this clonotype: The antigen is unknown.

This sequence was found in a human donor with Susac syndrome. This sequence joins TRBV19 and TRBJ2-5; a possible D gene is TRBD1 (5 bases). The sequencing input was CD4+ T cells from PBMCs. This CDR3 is CASSIRTFETQYF. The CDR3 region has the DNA TGTGCCAGTAGTATAAGGACATTCGAGACCCAGTACTTC.